The 16 T cell receptor beta chains below come from one sample, sequenced in a study of T cell repertoires in cytomegalovirus infection. TCRdb redid the calling of the reads with MiXCR, one entry per CDR3 protein. Of fewer than 250,000 distinct CDR3 sequences listed, roughly an eighth were seen once; the top ten hold 1.6%. Sequencing was carried out using PBMCs. These receptors were taken from a human donor in good health (CMV status not recorded). Some clones in this sample may be carry-over from other donors' samples.

At least ten counts were recorded for this clonotype. This chain links TRBV19 with TRBJ2-7, with TRBD1 matching over 8 bases. Per the germline V gene, CDR1 is LNHDA and CDR2 is SQIVND (reference sequence). The CDR3 contains 14 residues. Unmatched junction bases numbered 6, after V lost 1 base and J lost 7 bases. Written as DNA, the CDR3 is TGTGCCAGTAGTATAGTCGGCAGGGGGCAAGAGCAGTACTTC. As protein: CASSIVGRGQEQYF.

By sample share, this clonotype is medium-sized. The rearrangement links TRBV7-2 to TRBJ2-3; 8 bases fit TRBD2. CDR1 and CDR2 from the germline V gene are SGHTA and FQGNSA. With V trimmed by 4 bases and J by 6 bases, 9 bases remained unmatched. This CDR3 region has 15 residues. In DNA, the CDR3 is TGTGCCAGCAGCTACTCACGGGAGGGTTGGGATACGCAGTATTTT. Translating it yields CASSYSREGWDTQYF.

This clonotype was counted a few times. The V and J genes are TRBV11-3 and TRBJ2-5; 9 bases are a match to TRBD2. Germline CDR1 is SGHNT and CDR2 is YENEEA. With 5 bases clipped from V and 3 bases from J, the junction kept 4 bases outside the gene matches. The CDR3 runs 14 residues. The CDR3 sequence is CASSGRGGEETQYF. CDR3 nucleotides: TGTGCCAGCAGCGGGCGGGGGGGGGAAGAGACCCAGTACTTC.

This clonotype has at least ten counts. The rearrangement uses TRBV18 and TRBJ1-5; D perhaps matches TRBD1 (5 bases). CDR3 length equals 14 residues. Trimming pared 2 bases from V and 5 bases from J, leaving 10 bases between. CDR1 and CDR2 (germline): KGHSH, LQKENI. The CDR3 DNA reads TGTGCCAGCTCACCAATGGGGGGGGATCAGCCCCAGCATTTT. It specifies CASSPMGGDQPQHF.

V and J are TRBV29-1 and TRBJ2-7; TRBD2 is a possible D gene (6 bases). Trimming stripped 5 bases from V and 4 bases from J, with 9 bases between. Germline assignment: CDR1 SQVTM and CDR2 ANQGSEA. The CDR3 consists of 11 residues. The CDR3 region is CSVSLAYEQYF. The CDR3 DNA sequence: TGCAGCGTTTCACTAGCTTACGAGCAGTACTTC.

This clonotype was observed at least ten times. The chain uses TRBV6-5 and TRBJ2-7, with 8 bases that match TRBD1. The CDR3 sequence is 14 residues long. The germline V gene has CDR1 MNHEY and CDR2 SVGAGI. V dropped 8 bases and J dropped 2; count of bases not matched to a gene: 8. The CDR3 DNA reads as TGTGCCAGCGCCTGGACAGGGAGACCCTACGAGCAGTACTTC. It is translated as CASAWTGRPYEQYF.

This chain joins TRBV29-1 and TRBJ1-2, with D maybe TRBD1 (6 bases). The CDR3 is made up of 12 amino acids. V was trimmed by 6 bases and J by 7 bases, leaving 15 bases between them. CDR1 is SQVTM and CDR2 is ANQGSEA in the germline V gene. This CDR3 is CSVISGAGGYTF. The CDR3 DNA reads TGCAGCGTGATATCAGGGGCTGGTGGCTACACCTTC. Using reference TRBV29-1 and TRBJ1-2 for the parts outside the CDR3, the full variable domain is SAVISQKPSRDICQRGTSLTIQCQVDSQVTMMFWYRQQPGQSLTLIATANQGSEATYESGFVIDKFPISRPNLTFSTLTVSNMSPEDSSIYLCSVISGAGGYTFGSGTRLTVV.

The rearrangement joins TRBV19 to TRBJ2-7; 8 bases are a match to TRBD1. This CDR3 has 13 residues. Losses at the gene ends were 8 bases for V and 7 bases for J; bases not matched to a gene: 10. From germline, CDR1 is LNHDA and CDR2 SQIVND (reference sequence). The CDR3 is CASSSGQGTEQYF. The CDR3, as DNA: TGTGCCAGTTCATCAGGACAGGGTACGGAGCAGTACTTC.

This clonotype appeared a few times. The chain combines TRBV19 with TRBJ1-5; 8 positions agree with TRBD1. The CDR3 consists of 15 residues. V lost 6 bases to trimming and J lost 5 bases; unmatched junction nucleotides: 9. The germline V gene has CDR1 LNHDA and CDR2 SQIVND (reference sequence). Here the CDR3 reads CASSRGQGQDQPQHF. The CDR3 DNA reads TGTGCCAGTAGCCGCGGACAGGGCCAGGATCAGCCCCAGCATTTT.

This clonotype was detected a few times. The chain's CDR3 is CASSPPGDPNYGYTF. The DNA of the CDR3 is TGTGCCAGCAGCCCCCCCGGGGATCCTAACTATGGCTACACCTTC. The chain carries TRBV7-2 and TRBJ1-2; unclear D gene. Trimming took off 5 bases at V and 0 bases at J, with 13 bases between the two ends. The CDR3 extends over 15 amino acids. Looked up from germline, CDR1 is SGHTA and CDR2 is FQGNSA.

This clonotype was observed a few times. V gene TRBV11-2 combines with J gene TRBJ2-1, with 14 bases lining up with TRBD2. The CDR3 runs 19 residues. The ends lost 2 bases at V and 10 bases at J; junction bases unmatched: 16. Germline V gene sequence: CDR1 SGHAT, CDR2 FQNNGV. CDR3 sequence reads: CASSLKPPGTSGSKNEQFF. The CDR3 DNA sequence: TGTGCCAGCAGCTTAAAGCCCCCCGGGACTAGCGGGAGTAAAAACGAGCAGTTCTTC.

This clonotype occurred many times. The chain carries TRBV7-2 and TRBJ2-7; D possibly corresponds to TRBD1 (6 bases). Germline CDR1 and CDR2: SGHTA and FQGNSA. The CDR3 is 16 residues long. Deletions cut 1 base from V and 4 bases from J, with 17 bases between. The DNA for the CDR3 is TGTGCCAGCAGCTTAGACGGCGGGCAGGGGTTTTACGAGCAGTACTTC. It specifies CASSLDGGQGFYEQYF.

This clonotype showed up just a few times. This chain connects TRBV15 to TRBJ2-7; D is perhaps TRBD2 (5 bases). Between the trimmed V and J ends, which lost 5 bases and 3 bases, there was a span of 14 bases. Looked up from germline, CDR1 is LNHNV and CDR2 is YYDKDF (reference sequence). The CDR3 sequence is 14 residues long. CDR3 in DNA: TGTGCCACCAGCCCCCCGGACTCTGGCTACGAGCAGTACTTC. This encodes CATSPPDSGYEQYF.

This clonotype occurred many times. The rearrangement joins TRBV7-2 to TRBJ2-2, with TRBD1 matching over 7 bases. Trimming removed 5 bases from V and 5 bases from J; junction bases left unmatched: 8. The CDR3 covers 15 residues. Germline V lookup: CDR1 SGHTA, CDR2 FQGNSA. Here the CDR3 reads CASSPEGARTGELFF. Here the CDR3 DNA reads TGTGCCAGCAGCCCAGAGGGGGCACGGACCGGGGAGCTGTTTTTT.

This clonotype was recorded many times. The J gene is TRBJ1-5, the V gene TRBV20-1, with D possibly matching TRBD1 (6 bases). Germline V CDR1 and CDR2: DFQATT, SNEGSKA (reference sequence). V dropped 6 bases and J dropped 3 bases, with 15 bases sitting between them. The CDR3 sequence is 14 residues long. CDR3: CSATGGGNNQPQHF. CDR3 nucleotide sequence: TGCAGTGCCACGGGAGGGGGAAACAATCAGCCCCAGCATTTT.

There are many counts of this clonotype. V is TRBV7-2 and J is TRBJ2-3, with a tentative D call TRBD1 (5 bases). Trimming removed 5 bases at V and 5 bases at J, with 14 bases between. CDR1 SGHTA and CDR2 FQGNSA come from the germline V gene. The CDR3 is made up of 14 amino acids. CDR3 region: CASSLVAGQDTQYF. The CDR3 nucleotides read TGTGCCAGCAGCCTAGTGGCAGGGCAAGATACGCAGTATTTT.